The 17 T cell receptor beta chains below come from one sample, sequenced in a study of CD8 T cells in ankylosing spondylitis. TCRdb fed the 5' RACE reads into MiXCR, producing one record per CDR3 protein. In the table there are around 890,000 distinct CDR3 sequences, approximately 12% of which are singletons. Which antigens these TCRs recognize remains unknown. Study-wide findings and caveats: What appeared characteristic of ankylosing spondylitis blood was a TCR beta motif of under 10 highly homologous variants.

Input material: blood, either unsorted or a sorted T cell fraction (not recorded which). Source of these receptors: a male donor with ankylosing spondylitis.

This clonotype was detected ten times or more. The chain recombines TRBV5-1 with TRBJ2-2; D gene ambiguous. The germline gives CDR1 SGHRS, CDR2 YFSETQ. The V end lost 5 bases, the J end lost 0 bases, and 11 bases lay between the germline ends. The CDR3 is 15 amino acids. The CDR3 bases are TGCGCCAGCAGTGGTGGTTACGCGAACACCGGGGAGCTGTTTTTT. It translates to CASSGGYANTGELFF. Complete variable domain (other parts from reference TRBV5-1 and TRBJ2-2): KAGVTQTPRYLIKTRGQQVTLSCSPISGHRSVSWYQQTPGQGLQFLFEYFSETQRNKGNFPGRFSGRQFSNSRSEMNVSTLELGDSALYLCASSGGYANTGELFFGEGSRLTVL.

This chain uses TRBV15 with TRBJ2-3, with a possible D match to TRBD1 (6 bases). Germline V gene lookup returns CDR1 LNHNV and CDR2 YYDKDF (reference sequence). The CDR3 has 15 amino acids. Trimming removed 7 bases at V and 3 bases at J, with 17 bases between. CDR3 sequence: CATNPRGRVTDTQYF. Here the CDR3 DNA reads TGTGCCACCAACCCCAGGGGCAGGGTTACAGATACGCAGTATTTT.

The V and J genes are TRBV5-1 and TRBJ2-6; D gene ambiguous. Germline values: CDR1 SGHRS, CDR2 YFSETQ. Deletions cut 0 bases from V and 6 bases from J, with 13 bases between. This CDR3 has 16 amino acids. The CDR3 DNA reads TGCGCCAGCAGCTTGGTCCTCGTGGCCGAGGCCAACGTCCTGACTTTC. Its translation is CASSLVLVAEANVLTF.

The table lists this clonotype with a few counts. V is TRBV7-2 and J is TRBJ2-5; no reliable D call. Trimming removed 5 bases at V and 3 bases at J, with 10 bases between. The CDR3 loop spans 13 amino acids. Germline assignment: CDR1 SGHTA and CDR2 FQGNSA. In DNA form, the CDR3 reads TGTGCCAGCAGCCGCTACAGAGAAGAGACCCAGTACTTC. As protein: CASSRYREETQYF.

This clonotype appeared many times. This chain uses TRBV10-2 with TRBJ1-6, with 7 bases fitting TRBD1. This CDR3 has 17 amino acids. With 0 bases clipped from V and 10 bases from J, the junction kept 12 bases outside the gene matches. CDR1 is WSHSY and CDR2 is SAAADI in the germline V gene. The CDR3 sequence is CASSESTYRGGLSPLHF. The CDR3 DNA follows: TGCGCCAGCAGTGAGTCAACCTACAGGGGAGGTCTATCACCCCTCCACTTT.

This clonotype has ten or more counts. The chain links TRBV7-8 to TRBJ2-3; TRBD2 aligns across 7 bases. V dropped 0 bases and J dropped 6; count of bases not matched to a gene: 6. Germline CDR1 and CDR2: SGHVS and FQNEAQ. The CDR3 totals 15 residues. The CDR3 loop is CASSLARGVMDTQYF. The CDR3 DNA sequence: TGTGCCAGCAGCTTAGCTCGGGGGGTAATGGATACGCAGTATTTT. The full variable domain, with the rest looked up from reference TRBV7-8 and TRBJ2-3, is GAGVSQSPRYKVAKRGQDVALRCDPISGHVSLFWYQQALGQGPEFLTYFQNEAQLDKSGLPSDRFFAERPEGSVSTLKIQRTQQEDSAVYLCASSLARGVMDTQYFGPGTRLTVL.

This clonotype was seen a handful of times. This chain connects TRBV20-1 to TRBJ2-3; D ambiguous. This CDR3 region has 13 residues. Trimming left V 3 bases short and J 2 bases short, with 9 bases between. Per germline, CDR1 DFQATT and CDR2 SNEGSKA (reference sequence). The CDR3 DNA is TGCAGTGCTAGTTTAGCCCACACAGATACGCAGTATTTT. This sequence encodes CSASLAHTDTQYF.

Only a few counts were recorded for this clonotype. The chain joins TRBV29-1 to TRBJ2-6; D is ambiguous. Germline assignment: CDR1 SQVTM and CDR2 ANQGSEA. The CDR3 sequence is 13 residues long. Trimming stripped 4 bases from V and 2 bases from J, with 6 bases between. CDR3 region: CSVALPGANVLTF. Written as DNA, the CDR3 is TGCAGCGTTGCCTTGCCTGGGGCCAACGTCCTGACTTTC.

The chain combines TRBV20-1 with TRBJ2-5; 10 positions agree with TRBD2. The CDR3 runs 16 residues. V trimming: 3 bases; J trimming: 1 base; junction bases outside the gene matches: 8. CDR1 is DFQATT and CDR2 is SNEGSKA in the germline V gene (reference sequence). The CDR3 loop reads CSASFFQRGGQETQYF. The DNA for the CDR3 is TGCAGTGCTAGTTTCTTCCAGCGGGGGGGCCAAGAGACCCAGTACTTC.

This clonotype was counted many times. The chain employs TRBV12-3 or TRBV12-4 and TRBJ2-5; D might be TRBD2 (5 bases). This CDR3 has 13 residues. V was cut by 5 bases and J by 10 bases, with 17 bases left in between. Here the CDR3 DNA reads TGTGCCAGCAGTCCTAGGGCCGGAGGTTTCCAGTACTTC. Its protein is CASSPRAGGFQYF.

This clonotype was recorded many times. The V call is TRBV5-1, the J call TRBJ1-1; 7 bases map to TRBD1. The CDR3 contains 17 residues. Germline CDR1 reads SGHRS; CDR2 reads YFSETQ. V shed 1 base, J shed 5 bases, and the junction held 14 bases outside the gene matches. The chain's CDR3 is CASSLTNSRDSGTEAFF. The CDR3 DNA follows: TGCGCCAGCAGCTTGACCAATAGTCGGGACAGTGGTACTGAAGCTTTCTTT. The complete variable domain, with remaining parts taken from reference TRBV5-1 and TRBJ1-1, reads KAGVTQTPRYLIKTRGQQVTLSCSPISGHRSVSWYQQTPGQGLQFLFEYFSETQRNKGNFPGRFSGRQFSNSRSEMNVSTLELGDSALYLCASSLTNSRDSGTEAFFGQGTRLTVV.

In this sample, this clonotype turned up a few times. The genes are TRBV5-1 and TRBJ2-5; TRBD2 aligns across 12 bases. Losses at the gene ends were 4 bases for V and 5 bases for J; bases not matched to a gene: 6. The germline gives CDR1 SGHRS, CDR2 YFSETQ. The CDR3 runs 15 residues. The chain's CDR3 is CASSPTSGSMETQYF. CDR3 DNA sequence: TGCGCCAGCAGCCCGACTAGCGGGAGTATGGAGACCCAGTACTTC.

The V call is TRBV20-1, the J call TRBJ2-1; the D is unclear. The germline V gene encodes CDR1 DFQATT and CDR2 SNEGSKA (reference sequence). Trimming took off 5 bases at V and 3 bases at J, with 8 bases between the two ends. The CDR3 sequence is 12 residues long. CDR3 loop: CSARLVYNEQFF. The CDR3 coding sequence is TGCAGTGCTCGCCTAGTCTACAATGAGCAGTTCTTC.

This clonotype came up a few times. The chain recombines TRBV10-3 with TRBJ2-2; D may be TRBD1 or TRBD2 (5 bases each). The CDR3 has 15 residues. The V end lost 6 bases, the J end lost 1 base, and 12 bases lay between the germline ends. Per the germline V gene, CDR1 is ENHRY and CDR2 is SYGVKD. The CDR3 loop is CAISPGRKNTGELFF. The CDR3 DNA reads as TGTGCCATCAGCCCGGGACGGAAGAACACCGGGGAGCTGTTTTTT.

The rearrangement joins TRBV5-5 to TRBJ2-2, with D possibly TRBD2 on 5 matching bases. There are 15 residues in the CDR3. V was shortened by 3 bases and J by 3 bases, with 12 bases between the two germline ends. Germline CDR1 SGHKS, CDR2 YYEKEE (reference sequence). The CDR3 here is CASSWTPADTGELFF. Written as DNA, the CDR3 is TGTGCCAGCAGCTGGACTCCTGCGGACACCGGGGAGCTGTTTTTT.

This clonotype was picked up a small number of times. The chain couples TRBV12-3 or TRBV12-4 to TRBJ1-1; 7 bases are a match to TRBD1. The CDR3 runs 12 residues. Losses at the gene ends were 6 bases for V and 8 bases for J; bases not matched to a gene: 6. The CDR3 loop is CASRTTGTEAFF. CDR3 DNA sequence: TGTGCCAGCAGGACGACAGGGACAGAAGCTTTCTTT.

This clonotype was detected ten times or more. V usage is TRBV12-3 or TRBV12-4 and J usage is TRBJ1-4; D gene ambiguous. This CDR3 is built from 13 residues. V gave up 0 bases and J gave up 7 bases, with 6 bases separating them. The chain's CDR3 is CASSLAESEKLFF. The CDR3 DNA sequence: TGTGCCAGCAGTTTAGCCGAGTCTGAAAAACTGTTTTTT.